The 17 T cell receptor beta chains below were found in one sample sequenced in a study of control samples from healthy donors and cancer patients. This table comes from immunoSEQ multiplex PCR, and its TCRdb copy is limited to in-frame clones, with some not included. The sample has around 190,000 clones; roughly 92% are singletons. Material for sequencing was blood. These receptors all stem from a man younger than 45 in good health.

The V and J genes are TRBV9 and TRBJ1-5; D is possibly TRBD1 (5 bases). The V gene's germline CDR1 is SGDLS and CDR2 YYNGEE. The CDR3 loop spans 15 amino acids. V dropped 4 bases and J dropped 4 bases, with 15 bases sitting between them. CDR3 coding DNA: TGTGCCAGCAGCAAGGACCGGGACGGAAATCAGCCCCAGCATTTT. The encoded protein is CASSKDRDGNQPQHF.

The chain has TRBV7-3 and TRBJ2-1; 8 nucleotides match TRBD2. Losses at the gene ends were 4 bases for V and 7 bases for J; bases not matched to a gene: 6. Germline CDR1 and CDR2: SGHTA and FQGTGA. The CDR3 is 14 amino acids. The DNA of the CDR3 is TGTGCCAGCAGCTCCAGCGGGAGTCGAAATGAGCAGTTCTTC. The encoded protein is CASSSSGSRNEQFF.

This chain connects TRBV7-2 to TRBJ2-7; the D gene is possibly TRBD2 (6 bases). Germline lookup yields CDR1 SGHTA and CDR2 FQGNSA. The CDR3 runs to 14 residues. V shed 4 bases and J shed 1 base, with 11 bases lying between them. CDR3 nucleotides: TGTGCCAGCAGCTCCGGGACTCTATCCTACGAGCAGTACTTC. It is translated as CASSSGTLSYEQYF.

J is TRBJ2-7 and V is TRBV7-8; 10 nucleotides line up with TRBD1. The junction had 10 bases not matched to a gene; V was cut back by 7 bases and J by 4 bases. This CDR3 is 15 amino acids long. Germline V gene data show CDR1 as SGHVS and CDR2 as FQNEAQ. CDR3 nucleotides: TGTGCCAGCACTCGTCCGGGACAGGGGTCATACGAGCAGTACTTC. Translation: CASTRPGQGSYEQYF.

This rearrangement joins TRBV7-8 to TRBJ2-7; 8 nucleotides agree with TRBD2. V shed 5 bases and J 2 bases; nucleotides not matched to a gene: 5. Germline V gene data show CDR1 as SGHVS and CDR2 as FQNEAQ. This CDR3 region has 14 residues. This CDR3 reads CASSESGGTYEQYF. The CDR3 DNA sequence: TGTGCCAGCAGCGAGAGCGGGGGAACCTACGAGCAGTACTTC.

This clone was seen just once. The CDR3 DNA is TGCGCCAGCAGCTTGACCGGGACCCGGAGCCACAATGAGCAGTTCTTC. It specifies CASSLTGTRSHNEQFF. The chain couples TRBV5-1 to TRBJ2-1; possibly TRBD1 or TRBD2 for D (5 bases each). The germline V and J ends were trimmed by 1 base and 5 bases, with 16 bases remaining between them. This CDR3 comprises 16 residues. In germline, CDR1 is SGHRS, CDR2 YFSETQ.

This clone was found a few times. The chain is built from TRBV30 and TRBJ2-2, with 8 bases identical to TRBD1. V was pared by 2 bases and J by 5 bases, with 7 bases of the junction left unmatched. Germline-derived CDR1 and CDR2 are GTSNPN and SVGIG (reference sequence). The CDR3 totals 15 residues. CDR3 in DNA: TGTGCCTGGAGTAGGACAGGGAAAGGGACCGGGGAGCTGTTTTTT. Its protein product is CAWSRTGKGTGELFF.

This clone was recorded once. J is TRBJ1-1 and V is TRBV2; D remains ambiguous. Germline CDR1 reads SNHLY; CDR2 reads FYNNEI. Trimming shortened V by 1 base and J by 7 bases, and 19 bases separated the two germline ends. The CDR3 is 16 residues long. CDR3 in DNA: TGTGCCAGCAGTGAAGTCGGTACGAGGACGGTAATTGAAGCTTTCTTT. As protein: CASSEVGTRTVIEAFF.

The chain combines TRBV5-1 with TRBJ1-6; D is ambiguous. The CDR3 has 14 residues. Trimming shortened V by 4 bases and J by 7 bases, and 12 bases separated the two germline ends. CDR1 and CDR2 (germline): SGHRS, YFSETQ. Here the CDR3 reads CASSPEGNNSPLHF. The CDR3 region has the DNA TGCGCCAGCAGCCCCGAAGGGAACAATTCACCCCTCCACTTT.

V is TRBV2 and J is TRBJ1-1; D not certain. CDR1 SNHLY and CDR2 FYNNEI come from the germline V gene. This CDR3 spans 16 amino acids. V was clipped by 6 bases and J by 0 bases, with 17 bases between them. The CDR3 is CASRSANPAMNTEAFF. The CDR3 DNA is TGTGCCAGCAGATCTGCCAATCCGGCGATGAACACTGAAGCTTTCTTT. Full variable domain (outside the CDR3, taken from reference TRBV2 and TRBJ1-1): EPEVTQTPSHQVTQMGQEVILRCVPISNHLYFYWYRQILGQKVEFLVSFYNNEISEKSEIFDDQFSVERPDGSNFTLKIRSTKLEDSAMYFCASRSANPAMNTEAFFGQGTRLTVV.

V and J are TRBV24-1 and TRBJ2-7, with D uncertain. V was clipped by 0 bases and J by 1 base, with 18 bases between them. The germline gives CDR1 KGHDR, CDR2 SFDVKD. This CDR3 spans 18 amino acids. Here the CDR3 DNA reads TGTGCCACCAGTGATTTGCAGGCAGATCATAGGCCTTCCTACGAGCAGTACTTC. It translates to CATSDLQADHRPSYEQYF.

J is TRBJ1-2 and V is TRBV7-9; D ambiguous. V dropped 4 bases and J dropped 8 bases, with 20 bases sitting between them. The germline V gene has CDR1 SEHNR and CDR2 FQNEAQ (reference sequence). This CDR3 is 15 amino acids long. CDR3 sequence: CASSSLERTSEGYTF. As DNA, the CDR3 is TGTGCCAGCAGCTCCTTAGAGAGGACCTCCGAAGGCTACACCTTC.

The chain couples TRBV11-2 to TRBJ1-2; D not resolved. The CDR3 has 15 amino acids. Germline values: CDR1 SGHAT, CDR2 FQNNGV. Trimming shortened V by 0 bases and J by 4 bases, and 12 bases separated the two germline ends. CDR3 residues: CASSLDPRVSYGYTF. For the CDR3, the DNA is TGTGCCAGCAGCTTAGATCCAAGAGTCAGCTATGGCTACACCTTC.

This rearrangement joins TRBV19 to TRBJ1-6; no reliable D call. The germline V gene encodes CDR1 LNHDA and CDR2 SQIVND (reference sequence). The CDR3 has 14 amino acids. The germline V and J ends were trimmed by 3 bases and 6 bases, with 9 bases remaining between them. The CDR3 DNA follows: TGTGCCAGTAGTATCGTCGGCCGTAATTCACCCCTCCACTTT. It encodes CASSIVGRNSPLHF.

The chain couples TRBV5-5 to TRBJ2-2; possibly TRBD2 for D (7 bases). V was trimmed by 0 bases and J by 3 bases, leaving 12 bases between them. The CDR3 is 16 residues long. CDR1 is SGHKS, CDR2 YYEKEE, per germline (reference sequence). The CDR3 reads CASSLAGGRDTGELFF. DNA for the CDR3: TGTGCCAGCAGCTTGGCCGGGGGGCGCGACACCGGGGAGCTGTTTTTT. Together with reference TRBV5-5 and TRBJ2-2, the CDR3 gives the full variable domain: DAGVTQSPTHLIKTRGQQVTLRCSPISGHKSVSWYQQVLGQGPQFIFQYYEKEERGRGNFPDRFSARQFPNYSSELNVNALLLGDSALYLCASSLAGGRDTGELFFGEGSRLTVL.

The CDR3 here is CASSPREYGYTF. DNA of the CDR3: TGTGCCAGCAGCCCCCGGGAGTATGGCTACACCTTC. V gene TRBV5-5 combines with J gene TRBJ1-2; D gene unclear. The CDR3 consists of 12 residues. Germline loops: CDR1 SGHKS, CDR2 YYEKEE (reference sequence). V was trimmed by 4 bases and J by 5 bases, leaving 9 bases between them.

The chain's CDR3 is CASNKGTGGASTDTQYF. CDR3 in DNA: TGCGCCAGCAACAAGGGGACAGGGGGCGCCTCCACAGATACGCAGTATTTT. The chain combines TRBV5-1 with TRBJ2-3, with TRBD1 matching over 12 bases. This CDR3 has 17 amino acids. Germline trimming cut 6 bases from V and 2 bases from J; bases unmatched to any gene: 10. In germline, CDR1 is SGHRS, CDR2 YFSETQ.